A single sample gave rise to the 14 T cell receptor beta chains below, sequenced in a study of OX40 agonist ivuxolimab in advanced cancers. Assay: immunoSEQ multiplex PCR; the TCRdb copy retains only in-frame clones and omits some. The table shows about 23,000 clones, with around four fifths occurring only once. Sequences were derived from CD4+ or CD8+ T cells sorted from blood, sampled in a trial of the OX40 agonist ivuxolimab. The source of these receptors is an adult with an advanced solid tumor such as melanoma, head and neck, liver or kidney cancer.

In DNA form, the CDR3 reads TGTGCCAGCAGCCTTGAAAATCAGCCCCAGCATTTT. Amino acid sequence: CASSLENQPQHF. The V call is TRBV13, the J call TRBJ1-5; no definite D call. V lost 5 bases, J lost 4 bases, and 6 bases lay in between. The length of the CDR3 is 12 residues. Germline V gene data show CDR1 as PRHDT and CDR2 as FYEKMQ (reference sequence).

The sample holds one count of this clone. The gene calls are TRBV27 and TRBJ1-2, with 7 bases that match TRBD1. The CDR3 extends over 15 amino acids. Germline trimming cut 4 bases from V and 5 bases from J; bases unmatched to any gene: 10. Germline values: CDR1 MNHEY, CDR2 SMNVEV (reference sequence). The CDR3 DNA sequence: TGTGCCAGCAGTTACGGTCGAGGGGGCCGTTATGGCTACACCTTC. Translated: CASSYGRGGRYGYTF.

This chain connects TRBV6-5 to TRBJ1-1; maybe TRBD1 (6 bases). This CDR3 contains 14 residues. Trimming cost V 2 bases and J 9 bases, with 16 bases left between them. The germline gives CDR1 MNHEY, CDR2 SVGAGI. This chain's CDR3 is CASSYTDSPTQAFF. The CDR3 bases are TGTGCCAGCAGTTACACGGACAGTCCTACTCAAGCTTTCTTT.

The chain couples TRBV11-2 to TRBJ2-3; D may be TRBD1 (6 bases). Trimming removed 8 bases from V and 7 bases from J, with 10 bases in between. Germline values: CDR1 SGHAT, CDR2 FQNNGV. The CDR3 contains 11 residues. The CDR3 sequence is CASVGGNTQYF. The CDR3 DNA is TGTGCCAGCGTAGGGGGTAATACGCAGTATTTT.

Relative to its sample, this clone is medium-sized. This chain connects TRBV4-1 to TRBJ2-7, with 9 nucleotides matching TRBD1. Germline CDR1 and CDR2: MGHRA and YSYEKL. This CDR3 has 15 residues. The V and J ends lost 4 bases and 2 bases, in that order; junction bases with no gene match: 6. The CDR3 sequence is CASSRGTGSPYEQYF. CDR3 nucleotides: TGCGCCAGCAGCCGGGGGACAGGGAGTCCCTACGAGCAGTACTTC.

This chain connects TRBV5-1 to TRBJ2-2; 7 bases fit TRBD1. The CDR3 has 14 residues. Germline loops: CDR1 SGHRS, CDR2 YFSETQ. V was pared by 6 bases and J by 6 bases, with 8 bases of the junction left unmatched. The CDR3, as DNA: TGCGCCAGCACCCTTCTACAGGGGTCCGGGGAGCTGTTTTTT. It specifies CASTLLQGSGELFF.

V is TRBV25-1 and J is TRBJ1-1, with D possibly being TRBD1 (5 bases). The CDR3 consists of 13 residues. The germline V gene encodes CDR1 MGHDK and CDR2 SYGVNS. Trimming pared 6 bases from V and 5 bases from J, leaving 13 bases between. CDR3 sequence: CASSLLGGTEAFF. For the CDR3, the DNA is TGTGCCAGCAGCCTTTTGGGGGGGACTGAAGCTTTCTTT.

This chain joins TRBV2 and TRBJ2-7; 7 nucleotides match TRBD1. V shed 8 bases and J 3 bases; nucleotides not matched to a gene: 1. Germline CDR1 and CDR2: SNHLY and FYNNEI. The CDR3 spans 11 residues. DNA for the CDR3: TGTGCCAGCTGGACAGGCTACGAGCAGTACTTC. It translates to CASWTGYEQYF.

This clone was observed a few times. The genes are TRBV9 and TRBJ1-5; D remains ambiguous. CDR3 size: 13 residues. The germline gives CDR1 SGDLS, CDR2 YYNGEE. The V end was cut by 4 bases, the J end by 0 bases, with 5 bases between. The CDR3 sequence is CASSLDSNQPQHF. CDR3 nucleotides: TGTGCCAGCAGCCTCGATAGCAATCAGCCCCAGCATTTT.

This clone occurred once. The chain uses TRBV27 and TRBJ2-5; 7 nucleotides agree with TRBD1. Unmatched junction bases numbered 10, after V lost 2 bases and J lost 4 bases. The CDR3 loop spans 16 amino acids. Germline V gene data show CDR1 as MNHEY and CDR2 as SMNVEV (reference sequence). For the CDR3, the DNA is TGTGCCAGCAGTTTAGGCGCAGGGGGTATTCGAGAGACCCAGTACTTC. Protein product: CASSLGAGGIRETQYF.

The chain links TRBV9 to TRBJ2-5; 10 bases are shared with TRBD2. The CDR3 consists of 15 residues. V lost 2 bases, J lost 4 bases, and 5 bases stayed unmatched. CDR1 and CDR2 from the germline V gene are SGDLS and YYNGEE. In nucleotides, the CDR3 is TGTGCCAGCAGCGTTACTAGCGGGGATCGAGAGACCCAGTACTTC. Amino acid sequence: CASSVTSGDRETQYF. Drawing the rest from reference TRBV9 and TRBJ2-5, the complete variable domain is DSGVTQTPKHLITATGQRVTLRCSPRSGDLSVYWYQQSLDQGLQFLIQYYNGEERAKGNILERFSAQQFPDLHSELNLSSLELGDSALYFCASSVTSGDRETQYFGPGTRLLVL.

The chain employs TRBV6-6 and TRBJ1-2; D uncertain. Per the germline V gene, CDR1 is MNHNY and CDR2 is SVGAGI (reference sequence). V lost 4 bases and J lost 2, with 11 bases in between. CDR3 length equals 14 residues. The CDR3 DNA reads as TGTGCCAGCAGTTCCCCGGAAAGGAACTATGGCTACACCTTC. Translating it yields CASSSPERNYGYTF.

The chain recombines TRBV29-1 with TRBJ1-1, with D possibly matching TRBD1 (6 bases). In germline, CDR1 is SQVTM, CDR2 ANQGSEA. Trimming took 5 bases from V and 1 from J, leaving 8 bases between them. The CDR3 has 12 residues. CDR3 nucleotides: TGCAGCGTTAAACAGGGGAACACTGAAGCTTTCTTT. Its protein product is CSVKQGNTEAFF.

V is TRBV6-5 and J is TRBJ2-3; 8 bases line up with TRBD1. The J segment lost 1 base and the V segment lost 8 bases, leaving 5 bases of the junction unmatched. Germline V gene sequence: CDR1 MNHEY, CDR2 SVGAGI. The CDR3 runs to 14 residues. CDR3 in amino acids: CASGTGQGTDTQYF. CDR3 DNA: TGTGCCAGCGGTACGGGACAGGGCACAGATACGCAGTATTTT.